Included here is one TCR beta chain sequence, with context. With 5 bases removed from V and 2 bases from J, the gap between germline ends came to 14 bases. CDR1 is LNHNV and CDR2 is YYDKDF in the germline V gene (reference sequence). The length of the CDR3 is 15 residues. These data belong to a study of blood T cell repertoires in COVID-19. The wider study: Sources were T cells, B-cell-depleted T cells, or PBMCs; the material itself was cDNA or gDNA.

In the original analysis: Reference gene primer amplification gave estimated nucleated cell counts. Generated by immunoSEQ multiplex PCR, the TCRdb table keeps only in-frame clones and is missing some. V, J and clone size are taken as reported in that table, and D and trimming were inferred from the DNA itself. Here the sample spans roughly 15,000 clones, roughly 87% being singletons. The TCR comes from a man aged 45-65 years with active COVID-19. The chain has TRBV15 and TRBJ2-3; D possibly corresponds to TRBD1 (5 bases). The sample taken for sequencing was peripheral blood. In nucleotides, the CDR3 is TGTGCCACCAGCTTGGGGCACCATTCCACAGATACGCAGTATTTT. Residues: CATSLGHHSTDTQYF.